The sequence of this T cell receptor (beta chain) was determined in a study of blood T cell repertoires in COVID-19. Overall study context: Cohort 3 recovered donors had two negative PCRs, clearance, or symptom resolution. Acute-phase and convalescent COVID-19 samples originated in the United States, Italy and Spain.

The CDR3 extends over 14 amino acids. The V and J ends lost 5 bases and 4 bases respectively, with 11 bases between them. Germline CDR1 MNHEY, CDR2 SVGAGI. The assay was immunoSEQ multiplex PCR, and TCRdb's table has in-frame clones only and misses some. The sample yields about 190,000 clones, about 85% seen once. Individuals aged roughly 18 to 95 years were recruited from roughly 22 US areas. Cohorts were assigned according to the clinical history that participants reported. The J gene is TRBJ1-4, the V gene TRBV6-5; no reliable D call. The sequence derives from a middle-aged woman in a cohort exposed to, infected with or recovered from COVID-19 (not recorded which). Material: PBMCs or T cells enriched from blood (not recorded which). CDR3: CASSKAGINEKLFF. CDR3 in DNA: TGTGCCAGCAGTAAGGCAGGAATTAATGAAAAACTGTTTTTT.